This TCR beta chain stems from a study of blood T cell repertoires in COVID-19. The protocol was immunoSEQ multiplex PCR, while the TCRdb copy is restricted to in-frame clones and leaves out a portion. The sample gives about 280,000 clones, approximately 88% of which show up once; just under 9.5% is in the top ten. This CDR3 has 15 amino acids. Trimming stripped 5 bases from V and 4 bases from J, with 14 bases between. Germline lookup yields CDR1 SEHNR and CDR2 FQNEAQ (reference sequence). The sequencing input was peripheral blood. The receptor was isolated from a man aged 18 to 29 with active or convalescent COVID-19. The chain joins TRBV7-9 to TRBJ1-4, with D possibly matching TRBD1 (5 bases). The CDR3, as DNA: TGTGCCAGCAGCGGCAGGGCGGGGAATAATGAAAAACTGTTTTTT. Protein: CASSGRAGNNEKLFF. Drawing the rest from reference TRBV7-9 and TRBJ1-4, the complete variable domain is DTGVSQNPRHKITKRGQNVTFRCDPISEHNRLYWYRQTLGQGPEFLTYFQNEAQLEKSRLLSDRFSAERPKGSFSTLEIQRTEQGDSAMYLCASSGRAGNNEKLFFGSGTQLSVL.